The entry below describes one TCR beta chain. Its specificity is not known. A much larger clone differs by one base, so this may be a read error. This entry belongs to a study of breast tumors, draining lymph nodes, adjacent tissues. Whole-study findings and limits: Tumor TCR diversity was below lymph nodes but above nontumor tissue. Luminal-like breast cancer showed significantly higher tumor–nontumor repertoire similarity than basal-like. Data fit most tumor T cells coming from lymph node, expanding in tumor. Tumor T cell lymph node origin was a supported hypothesis, not proven.

V was clipped by 4 bases and J by 5 bases, with 15 bases between them. Germline CDR1 SGHDT, CDR2 YYEEEE. There are 15 residues in the CDR3. TCRdb redid the calling of the multiplex PCR reads with MiXCR, one entry per CDR3 protein. The data show approximately 300,000 distinct CDR3 sequences, more than 30% seen once. The lymph nodes were axillary draining lymph nodes from breast cancer patients. The material sequenced was axillary lymph node tissue. The origin of this receptor is a female donor with breast cancer. Some clones in this sample may be carry-over from other donors' samples. This chain links TRBV5-6 with TRBJ2-2; the D gene is possibly TRBD1 (7 bases). CDR3 region: CASSAGQRMTGELFF. The CDR3 DNA reads TGTGCCAGCAGCGCGGGACAGAGAATGACCGGGGAGCTGTTTTTT.